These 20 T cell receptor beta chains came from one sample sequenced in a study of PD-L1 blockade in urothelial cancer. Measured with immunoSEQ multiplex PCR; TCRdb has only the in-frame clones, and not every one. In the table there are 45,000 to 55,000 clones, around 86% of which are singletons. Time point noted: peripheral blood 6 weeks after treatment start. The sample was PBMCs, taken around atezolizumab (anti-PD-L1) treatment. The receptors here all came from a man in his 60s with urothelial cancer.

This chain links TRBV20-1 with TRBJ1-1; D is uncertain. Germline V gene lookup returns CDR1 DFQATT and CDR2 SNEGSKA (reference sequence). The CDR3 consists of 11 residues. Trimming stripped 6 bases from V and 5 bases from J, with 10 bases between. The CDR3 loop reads CSATKATEAFF. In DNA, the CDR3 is TGCAGTGCGACTAAGGCGACTGAAGCTTTCTTT.

The CDR3 DNA reads as TGTGCCAGCAGCTTAGGACAGGGGCTTTCAACCATCACAGATACGCAGTATTTT. It codes for CASSLGQGLSTITDTQYF. This sequence joins TRBV7-9 and TRBJ2-3; 8 nucleotides agree with TRBD1. The ends lost 1 base at V and 2 bases at J; junction bases unmatched: 11. Per germline, CDR1 SEHNR and CDR2 FQNEAQ (reference sequence). The length of the CDR3 is 18 residues.

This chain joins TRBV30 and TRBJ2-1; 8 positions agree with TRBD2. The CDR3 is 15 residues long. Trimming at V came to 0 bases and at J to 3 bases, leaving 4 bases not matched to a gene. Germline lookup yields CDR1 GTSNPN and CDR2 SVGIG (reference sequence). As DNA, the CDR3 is TGTGCCTGGAGTGTTGGCGGGGGGTACTACAATGAGCAGTTCTTC. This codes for CAWSVGGGYYNEQFF.

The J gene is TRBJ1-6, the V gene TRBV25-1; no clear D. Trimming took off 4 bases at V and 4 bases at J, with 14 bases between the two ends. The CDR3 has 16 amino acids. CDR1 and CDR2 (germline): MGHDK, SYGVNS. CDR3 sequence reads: CASSVHDGPYNSPLHF. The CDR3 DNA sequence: TGTGCCAGCAGTGTACATGATGGTCCTTATAATTCACCCCTCCACTTT. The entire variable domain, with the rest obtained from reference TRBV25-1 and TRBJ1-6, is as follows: EADIYQTPRYLVIGTGKKITLECSQTMGHDKMYWYQQDPGMELHLIHYSYGVNSTEKGDLSSESTVSRIRTEHFPLTLESARPSHTSQYLCASSVHDGPYNSPLHFGNGTRLTVT.

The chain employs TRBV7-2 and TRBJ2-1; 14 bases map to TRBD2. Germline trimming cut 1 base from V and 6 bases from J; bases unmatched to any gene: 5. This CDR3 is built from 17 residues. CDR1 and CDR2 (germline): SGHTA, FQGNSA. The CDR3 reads CASSLGGLAGATNEQFF. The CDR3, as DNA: TGTGCCAGCAGCTTAGGGGGACTAGCGGGGGCCACCAATGAGCAGTTCTTC.

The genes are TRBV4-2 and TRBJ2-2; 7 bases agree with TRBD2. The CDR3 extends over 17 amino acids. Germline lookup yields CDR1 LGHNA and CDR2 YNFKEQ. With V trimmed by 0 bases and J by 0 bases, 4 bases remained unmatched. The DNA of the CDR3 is TGTGCCAGCAGCCAAGAGACTAGCACCACGAACACCGGGGAGCTGTTTTTT. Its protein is CASSQETSTTNTGELFF.

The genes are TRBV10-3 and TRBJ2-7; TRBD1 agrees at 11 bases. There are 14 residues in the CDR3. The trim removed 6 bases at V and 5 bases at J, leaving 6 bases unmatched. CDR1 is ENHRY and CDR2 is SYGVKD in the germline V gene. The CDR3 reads CAIRPGQGANEQYF. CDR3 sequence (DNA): TGTGCCATCAGACCCGGACAGGGGGCGAACGAGCAGTACTTC.

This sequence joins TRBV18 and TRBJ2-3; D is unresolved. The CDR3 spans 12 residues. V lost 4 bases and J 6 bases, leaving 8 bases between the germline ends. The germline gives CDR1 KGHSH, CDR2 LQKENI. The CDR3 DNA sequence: TGTGCCAGCTCACTGGGCAGGGATACGCAGTATTTT. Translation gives CASSLGRDTQYF.

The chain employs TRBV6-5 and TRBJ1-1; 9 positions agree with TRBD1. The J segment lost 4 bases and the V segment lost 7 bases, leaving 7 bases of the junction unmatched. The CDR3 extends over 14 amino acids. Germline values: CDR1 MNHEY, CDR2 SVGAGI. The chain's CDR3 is CASNGDREGTEAFF. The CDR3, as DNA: TGTGCCAGCAATGGGGACAGGGAGGGCACTGAAGCTTTCTTT.

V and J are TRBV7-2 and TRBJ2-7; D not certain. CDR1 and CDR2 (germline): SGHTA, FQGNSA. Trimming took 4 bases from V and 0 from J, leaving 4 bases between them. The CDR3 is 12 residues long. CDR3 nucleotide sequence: TGTGCCAGCAGCTCCTTCTCCTACGAGCAGTACTTC. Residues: CASSSFSYEQYF.

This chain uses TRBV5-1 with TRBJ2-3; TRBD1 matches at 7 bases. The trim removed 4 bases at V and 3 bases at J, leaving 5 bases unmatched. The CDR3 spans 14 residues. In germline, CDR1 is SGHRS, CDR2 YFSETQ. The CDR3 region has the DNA TGCGCCAGCAGCCTGGGGACAGAGACAGATACGCAGTATTTT. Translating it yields CASSLGTETDTQYF. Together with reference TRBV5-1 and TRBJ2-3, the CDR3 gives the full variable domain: KAGVTQTPRYLIKTRGQQVTLSCSPISGHRSVSWYQQTPGQGLQFLFEYFSETQRNKGNFPGRFSGRQFSNSRSEMNVSTLELGDSALYLCASSLGTETDTQYFGPGTRLTVL.

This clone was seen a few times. CDR3 loop: CASSQPADTSNYGYTF. CDR3 bases: TGTGCCAGCAGCCAGCCGGCCGACACGTCTAACTATGGCTACACCTTC. The genes are TRBV4-2 and TRBJ1-2; D uncertain. V shed 3 bases and J shed 0 bases, with 14 bases lying between them. The CDR3 is 16 amino acids. Germline loops: CDR1 LGHNA, CDR2 YNFKEQ.

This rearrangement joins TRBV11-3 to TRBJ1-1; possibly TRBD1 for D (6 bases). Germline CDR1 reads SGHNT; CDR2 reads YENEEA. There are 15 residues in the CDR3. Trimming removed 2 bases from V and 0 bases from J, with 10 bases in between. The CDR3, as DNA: TGTGCCAGCAGCTTAACGGGACATCTGAACACTGAAGCTTTCTTT. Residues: CASSLTGHLNTEAFF.

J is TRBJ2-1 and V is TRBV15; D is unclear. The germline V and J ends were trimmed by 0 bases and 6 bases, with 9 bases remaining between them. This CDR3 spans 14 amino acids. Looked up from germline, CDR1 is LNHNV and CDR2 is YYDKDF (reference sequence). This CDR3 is CATSRDTTANEQFF. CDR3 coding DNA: TGTGCCACCAGCAGAGATACAACAGCCAATGAGCAGTTCTTC.

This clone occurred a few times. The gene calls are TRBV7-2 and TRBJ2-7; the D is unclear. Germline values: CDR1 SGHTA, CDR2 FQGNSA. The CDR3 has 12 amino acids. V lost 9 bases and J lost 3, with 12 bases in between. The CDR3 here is CASSQVDYEQYF. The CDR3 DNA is TGTGCCAGTTCGCAGGTTGACTACGAGCAGTACTTC.

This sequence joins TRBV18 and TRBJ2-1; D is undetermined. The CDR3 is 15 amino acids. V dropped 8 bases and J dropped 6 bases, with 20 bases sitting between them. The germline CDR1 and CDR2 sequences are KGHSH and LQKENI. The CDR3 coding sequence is TGTGCCAGCCTTAACCAAAGACAAGCAGGCAATGAGCAGTTCTTC. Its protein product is CASLNQRQAGNEQFF. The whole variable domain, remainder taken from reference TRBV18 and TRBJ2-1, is NAGVMQNPRHLVRRRGQEARLRCSPMKGHSHVYWYRQLPEEGLKFMVYLQKENIIDESGMPKERFSAEFPKEGPSILRIQQVVRGDSAAYFCASLNQRQAGNEQFFGPGTRLTVL.

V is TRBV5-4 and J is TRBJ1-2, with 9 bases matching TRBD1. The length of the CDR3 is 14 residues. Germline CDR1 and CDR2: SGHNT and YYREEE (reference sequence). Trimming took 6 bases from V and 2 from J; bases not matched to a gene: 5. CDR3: CASTRTGANYGYTF. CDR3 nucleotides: TGTGCCAGCACGCGGACAGGGGCAAACTATGGCTACACCTTC.

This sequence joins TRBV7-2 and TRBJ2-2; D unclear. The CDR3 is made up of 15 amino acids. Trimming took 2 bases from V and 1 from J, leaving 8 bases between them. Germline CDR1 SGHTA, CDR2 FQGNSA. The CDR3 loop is CASSLNGQNTGELFF. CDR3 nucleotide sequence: TGTGCCAGCAGCTTAAATGGGCAGAACACCGGGGAGCTGTTTTTT.

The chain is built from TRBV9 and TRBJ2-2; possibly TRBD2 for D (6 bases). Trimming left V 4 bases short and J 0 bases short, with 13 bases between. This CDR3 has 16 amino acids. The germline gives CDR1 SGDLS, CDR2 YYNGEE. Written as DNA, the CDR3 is TGTGCCAGCAGCCCCGGCGGGGCGGCGAACACCGGGGAGCTGTTTTTT. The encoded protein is CASSPGGAANTGELFF.

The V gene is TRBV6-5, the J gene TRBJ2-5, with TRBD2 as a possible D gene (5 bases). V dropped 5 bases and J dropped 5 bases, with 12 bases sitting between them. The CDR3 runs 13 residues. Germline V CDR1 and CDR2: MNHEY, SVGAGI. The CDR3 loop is CASSTPGWETQYF. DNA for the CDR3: TGTGCCAGCAGTACCCCGGGATGGGAGACCCAGTACTTC.